This T cell receptor (beta chain) comes out of a study of CD8+CD57+ T cells in acquired aplastic anemia. Study context: Quantities of DNA derived from sorted CD4+ and CD8+ cells averaged about 3.2 ug.

Trimming removed 3 bases at V and 0 bases at J, with 8 bases between. The germline gives CDR1 ENHRY, CDR2 SYGVKD. The CDR3 length is 14 residues. Profiling that covered TCR beta VDJ and CDR3 relied on genomic DNA as its template. Each CDR3 protein is one row after TCRdb ran MiXCR on the reads. The sample yields some 190,000 distinct CDR3 sequences, under 55% seen once. The rearrangement uses TRBV10-3 and TRBJ1-1; no clear D gene. The clonotype comes from a human donor in good health. The sequencing input was sorted CD4+, CD8+, or CD8+CD57+ T cells (not recorded which) from PBMCs. This chain's CDR3 is CAISDSLMNTEAFF. The CDR3, as DNA: TGTGCCATCAGTGATAGTCTCATGAACACTGAAGCTTTCTTT.